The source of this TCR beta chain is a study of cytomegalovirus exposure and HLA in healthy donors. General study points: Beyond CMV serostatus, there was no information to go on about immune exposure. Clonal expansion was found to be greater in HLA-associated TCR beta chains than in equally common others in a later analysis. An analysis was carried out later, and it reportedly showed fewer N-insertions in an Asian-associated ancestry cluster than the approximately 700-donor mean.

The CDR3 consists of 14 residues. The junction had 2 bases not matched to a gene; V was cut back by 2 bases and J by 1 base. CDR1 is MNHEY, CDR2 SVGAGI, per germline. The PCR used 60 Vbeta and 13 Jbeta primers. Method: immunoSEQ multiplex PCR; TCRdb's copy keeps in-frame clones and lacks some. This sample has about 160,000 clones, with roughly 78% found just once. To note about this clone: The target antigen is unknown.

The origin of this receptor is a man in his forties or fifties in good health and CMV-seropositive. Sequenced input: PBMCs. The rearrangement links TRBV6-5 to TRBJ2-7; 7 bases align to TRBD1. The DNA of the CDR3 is TGTGCCAGCAGTTACAGGGACAGTTCCTACGAGCAGTACTTC. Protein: CASSYRDSSYEQYF.